The TCR beta chain described here comes from a study of response to subunit inactivated influenza vaccine. Whole-study findings and limits: With each seasonal influenza vaccination, the authors suggested, few new T cells are recruited.

One entry per CDR3 protein results from TCRdb running MiXCR on the RT-PCR reads. The sample holds around 480,000 distinct CDR3 sequences, 11% seen once. The table lists this clonotype with a few counts. Its antigen is not known. CDR3 length: 16 amino acids. After removal of 4 bases from V and 8 bases from J, the junction contained 13 bases not matched to a gene. This sample comprised PBMCs from blood, obtained 40 to 50 days after vaccination. This receptor was identified in a man between 45 and 60 years old who received an inactivated influenza vaccine. V is TRBV12-3 or TRBV12-4 and J is TRBJ2-1; 8 nucleotides align to TRBD1. The CDR3 nucleotides read TGTGCCAGCAGTTCCCTGGACAGGGACCCGAGCGATGAGCAGTTCTTC. Translating it yields CASSSLDRDPSDEQFF.